Listed here is a single T cell receptor (beta chain). Its antigen is unidentified. This sample is drawn from a study of cytomegalovirus exposure and HLA in healthy donors. Across the whole study: Caucasian-associated ancestry cluster membership applied to about 77% of approximately 400 genotyped donors.

Whole-study results and caveats: In a later analysis, donors in an Asian-associated ancestry cluster reportedly had fewer N-insertions in productive TCRs than the cohort mean.

Primers for the PCR totalled 60 Vbeta and 13 Jbeta. The repertoire was sequenced with immunoSEQ multiplex PCR; TCRdb's copy has only in-frame clones and lacks some. Of about 200,000 clones listed, around four fifths were seen once; the top ten hold more than 1.5%. Germline values: CDR1 LNHDA, CDR2 SQIVND (reference sequence). This CDR3 contains 14 residues. Germline trimming cut 4 bases from V and 2 bases from J; bases unmatched to any gene: 5. This sequence joins TRBV19 and TRBJ2-7; 7 nucleotides agree with TRBD1. The source is a man aged 40-49 years in good health and CMV-seropositive. The sample consisted of PBMCs. CDR3: CASSTGQATYEQYF. CDR3 in DNA: TGTGCCAGTAGTACCGGACAGGCTACCTACGAGCAGTACTTC.